This T cell receptor beta chain appears in the sequencing data of a study of T-cell memory formation after mild COVID-19. The study, taken as a whole, reports: Mostly located in CM and EM were contracting CD4+ clones, with contracting CD8+ clones located in EMRA. The pre-infection memory compartment contained some responding clones, suggesting cross-reactive memory joined. Clones contracting across day 15 to 85 had a balanced CD4/CD8 profile; later expanding clones leaned CD4+.

The table lists this clonotype with a few counts. Its antigen is currently unknown. 5'RACE with constant-segment primers yielded barcoded, UMI-tagged TCR alpha and TCR beta cDNA libraries. TCRdb used MiXCR to reprocess the 5' RACE reads, holding one entry per CDR3 protein. The table lists about 390,000 distinct CDR3 sequences, roughly 15% of them singletons. Germline CDR1 is KGHSH and CDR2 is LQKENI. CDR3 length equals 15 residues. V lost 4 bases, J lost 3 bases, and 6 bases stayed unmatched. The sample consisted of PBMCs or a T cell subset sorted from them (not recorded which). The sequence came from a man aged 18 to 30 who had mild COVID-19 (a few samples of this study predate the infection). Cell type and time point are not known. The rearrangement uses TRBV18 and TRBJ2-1; 7 bases map to TRBD1. The CDR3 sequence is CASSRDRQLYNEQFF. Here the CDR3 DNA reads TGTGCCAGCTCACGGGACAGACAACTCTACAATGAGCAGTTCTTC.